The subject of this entry is one T cell receptor (beta chain). This entry comes from a study of CD8 T cells in ankylosing spondylitis. The germline V gene encodes CDR1 DFQATT and CDR2 SNEGSKA (reference sequence). CDR3 length: 15 amino acids. The V segment lost 3 bases and the J segment 9 bases; nucleotides outside the gene matches: 13. Each CDR3 protein is one row after TCRdb ran MiXCR on the 5' RACE reads. The profile covers under 200,000 distinct CDR3 sequences, with just over 9.5% appearing a single time and more than 13% taken by the ten largest. The TCR comes from a female donor with ankylosing spondylitis or in good health (not recorded which). The V and J genes are TRBV20-1 and TRBJ2-1; 8 positions agree with TRBD2. Sequencing was carried out using blood, either unsorted or a sorted T cell fraction (not recorded which). CDR3 residues: CSASGREGGAGEQFF. The CDR3 DNA sequence: TGCAGTGCTAGCGGGAGGGAGGGCGGAGCGGGTGAGCAGTTCTTC.